The rows below give T cell receptor beta chains drawn from one sample of a study of shared clonotypes between healthy human individuals. Assay used: immunoSEQ multiplex PCR; TCRdb lists only in-frame clones, some missing. In the table there are approximately 1.5 million clones, roughly 98% of which are singletons. The sample consisted of naive CD4+ T cells sorted from blood. Receptor source: a man younger than 45 in good health. Both conserved end residues are trimmed from each CDR3. The order of the fields is V gene, CDR3 protein.

TRBV10-3 AIHTDTLNEKLF
TRBV2 ASKRTGGTNMVEQY
TRBV6-5 ASRPLAGAGYEQY
TRBV7-9 ASSPRLAGALPYEQY
TRBV7-2 ASSKIREQF
TRBV19 ASSKYYGYT
TRBV5-1 ASSLGTSGRESAGELF
TRBV15 ATRGQGSYEQY
TRBV7-2 ASSLALYETQY
TRBV14 ASSQGRQITDTQY
TRBV7-2 ASSENRGPTEAF
TRBV5-1 ASSLGTSDTQY
TRBV5-1 ASSLVGGGETQY
TRBV18 ASSPLPGQETQY
TRBV9 ASSVTWGGNTIY
TRBV27 ASSLQDRLNNEQF
TRBV5-1 ASSLGTGGSSNEKLF
TRBV5-6 ASSRGVGSGNQPQH
TRBV11-2 ACQTGLNTEAF
TRBV6-1 ASSAGAGDYGYT
TRBV11-3 ASSLTPDTQY
TRBV5-1 ASSLYGGSTEAF
TRBV19 ASSIEVYNEQF
TRBV2 ASSVQGRQWDQPQH
TRBV19 ASSVLEGRGNEQY
TRBV2 ASRAELETQY
TRBV29-1 SVVSGGETQY
TRBV15 ATSRGTTGLGGETQY
TRBV2 ASSSEGTGKNQPQH
TRBV5-6 ASSLLTGQGYGYT
TRBV6-5 ASATGDRVLEKLF
TRBV9 ASSAVVGPDGYT
TRBV6-5 ATGTLQGPQH
TRBV5-4 ASSDRPLLSGNTIY
TRBV9 ASSVEWGSGYGYT
TRBV4-1 ASSLTRRNTGELF
TRBV15 ATSSSGNSNQPQH
TRBV28 ASRHTGRDEQY
TRBV25-1 ASASGSTGELF
TRBV10-2 ASTHGREGFTDTQY
TRBV9 ASGRDLGYGYT
TRBV7-6 ASSPLQGTEAF
TRBV27 ASKNRADYEQY
TRBV18 ASSPLADNYGYT
TRBV5-1 ASSPGVGTDTQY